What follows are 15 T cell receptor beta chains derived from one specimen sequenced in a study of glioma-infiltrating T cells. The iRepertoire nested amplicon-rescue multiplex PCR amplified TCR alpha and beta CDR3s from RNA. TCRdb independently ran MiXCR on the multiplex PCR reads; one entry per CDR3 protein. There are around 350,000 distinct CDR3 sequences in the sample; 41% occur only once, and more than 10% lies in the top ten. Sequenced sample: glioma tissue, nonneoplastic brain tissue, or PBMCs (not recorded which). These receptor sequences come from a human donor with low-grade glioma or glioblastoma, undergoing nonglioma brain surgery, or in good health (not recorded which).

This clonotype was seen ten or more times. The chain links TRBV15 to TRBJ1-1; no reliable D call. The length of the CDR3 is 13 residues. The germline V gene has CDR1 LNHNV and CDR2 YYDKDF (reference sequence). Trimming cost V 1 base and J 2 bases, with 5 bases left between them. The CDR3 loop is CATSRGRNTEAFF. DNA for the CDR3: TGTGCCACCAGCAGAGGTCGAAACACTGAAGCTTTCTTT.

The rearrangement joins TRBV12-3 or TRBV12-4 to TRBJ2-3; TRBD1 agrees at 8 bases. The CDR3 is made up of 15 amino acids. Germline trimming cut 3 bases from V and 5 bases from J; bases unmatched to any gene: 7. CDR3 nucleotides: TGTGCCAGCAGTTTCCACTCCGGGACAGGAGATACGCAGTATTTT. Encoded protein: CASSFHSGTGDTQYF.

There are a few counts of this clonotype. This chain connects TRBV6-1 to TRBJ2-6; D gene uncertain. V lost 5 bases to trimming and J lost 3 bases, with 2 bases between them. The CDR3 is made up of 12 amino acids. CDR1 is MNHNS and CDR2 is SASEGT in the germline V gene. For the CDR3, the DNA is TGTGCCAGCAGTCATGGGGCCAACGTCCTGACTTTC. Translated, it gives CASSHGANVLTF.

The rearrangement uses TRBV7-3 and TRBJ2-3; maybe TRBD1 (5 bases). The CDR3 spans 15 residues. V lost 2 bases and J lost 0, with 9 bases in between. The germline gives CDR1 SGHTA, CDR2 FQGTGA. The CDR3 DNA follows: TGTGCCAGCAGCTTATTAGGGGCTAGCACAGATACGCAGTATTTT. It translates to CASSLLGASTDTQYF.

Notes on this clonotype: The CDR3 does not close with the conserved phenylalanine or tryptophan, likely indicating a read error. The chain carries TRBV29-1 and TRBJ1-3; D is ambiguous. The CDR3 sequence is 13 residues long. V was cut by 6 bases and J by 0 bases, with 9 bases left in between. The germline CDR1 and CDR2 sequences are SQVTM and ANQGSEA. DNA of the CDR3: TGCAGCGTAGCAATGGGCTCTGGAAACACCATATATTCT. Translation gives CSVAMGSGNTIYS.

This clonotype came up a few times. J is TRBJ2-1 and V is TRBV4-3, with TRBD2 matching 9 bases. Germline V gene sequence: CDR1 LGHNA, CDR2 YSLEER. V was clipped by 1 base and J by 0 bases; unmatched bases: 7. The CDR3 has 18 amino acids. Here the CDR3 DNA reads TGCGCCAGCAGCCAAGGACTAGCGGTGGGACGCTCCTACAATGAGCAGTTCTTC. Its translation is CASSQGLAVGRSYNEQFF.

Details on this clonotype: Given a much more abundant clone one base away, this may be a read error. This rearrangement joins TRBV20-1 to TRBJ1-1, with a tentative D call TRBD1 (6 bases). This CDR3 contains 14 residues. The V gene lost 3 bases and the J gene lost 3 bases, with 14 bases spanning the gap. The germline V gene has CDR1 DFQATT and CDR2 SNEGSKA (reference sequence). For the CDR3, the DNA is TGCAGTGCTAGTGACCCAAGGGGGGACACTGAAGCTTTCTTT. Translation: CSASDPRGDTEAFF.

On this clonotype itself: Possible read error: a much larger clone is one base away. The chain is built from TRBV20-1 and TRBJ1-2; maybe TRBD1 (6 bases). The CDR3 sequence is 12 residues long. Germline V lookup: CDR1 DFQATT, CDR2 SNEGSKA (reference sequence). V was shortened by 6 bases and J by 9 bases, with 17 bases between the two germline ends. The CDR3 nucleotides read TGCAGTGCGCTTCGGACAGTAAGCTGCTACACCTTC. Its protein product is CSALRTVSCYTF.

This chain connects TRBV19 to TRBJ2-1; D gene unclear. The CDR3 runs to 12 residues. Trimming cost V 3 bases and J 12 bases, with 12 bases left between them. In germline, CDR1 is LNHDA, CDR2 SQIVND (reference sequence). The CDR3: CASSIWAVGQFF. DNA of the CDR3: TGTGCCAGTAGTATTTGGGCAGTGGGGCAGTTCTTC.

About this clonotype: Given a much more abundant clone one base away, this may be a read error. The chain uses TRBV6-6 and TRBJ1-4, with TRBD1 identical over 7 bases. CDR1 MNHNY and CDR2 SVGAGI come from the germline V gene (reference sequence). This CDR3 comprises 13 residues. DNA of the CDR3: TGTGCCAGAAGTTACAGGGGTACTGAAAAACTGTTTTTT. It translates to CARSYRGTEKLFF.

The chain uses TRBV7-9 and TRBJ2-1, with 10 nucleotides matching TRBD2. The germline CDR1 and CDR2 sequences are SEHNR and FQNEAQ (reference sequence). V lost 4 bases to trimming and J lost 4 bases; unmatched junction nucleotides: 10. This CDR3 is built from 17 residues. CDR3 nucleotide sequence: TGTGCCAGCAGCTCTAGCGGGAGAGACTCCCTATACAATGAGCAGTTCTTC. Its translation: CASSSSGRDSLYNEQFF.

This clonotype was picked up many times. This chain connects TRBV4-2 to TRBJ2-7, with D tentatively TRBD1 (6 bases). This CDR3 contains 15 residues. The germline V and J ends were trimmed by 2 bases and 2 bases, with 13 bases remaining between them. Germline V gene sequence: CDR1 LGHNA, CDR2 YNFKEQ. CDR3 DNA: TGTGCCAGCAGCCAACAGGGGTTCGGTACCTACGAGCAGTACTTC. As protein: CASSQQGFGTYEQYF.

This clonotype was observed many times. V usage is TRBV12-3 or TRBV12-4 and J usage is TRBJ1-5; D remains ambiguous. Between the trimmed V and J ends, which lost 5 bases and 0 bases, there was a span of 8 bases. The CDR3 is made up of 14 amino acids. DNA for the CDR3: TGTGCCAGCAGTCTTTCTGGTAGCAATCAGCCCCAGCATTTT. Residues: CASSLSGSNQPQHF.

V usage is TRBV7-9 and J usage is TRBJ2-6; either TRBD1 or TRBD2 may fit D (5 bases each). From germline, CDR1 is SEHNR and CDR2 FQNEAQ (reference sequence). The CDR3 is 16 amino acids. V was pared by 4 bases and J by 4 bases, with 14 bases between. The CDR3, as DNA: TGTGCCAGCAGCTATGTTTCAGGGACCGGGGCCAACGTCCTGACTTTC. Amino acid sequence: CASSYVSGTGANVLTF.

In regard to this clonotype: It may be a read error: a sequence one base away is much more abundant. Here the CDR3 reads CASRSSGFGYNEQFF. CDR3 DNA sequence: TGCGCCAGCAGGAGTAGCGGATTTGGCTACAATGAGCAGTTCTTC. V and J are TRBV4-1 and TRBJ2-1; the D gene is possibly TRBD2 (6 bases). V was trimmed by 6 bases and J by 3 bases, leaving 15 bases between them. Germline CDR1 reads MGHRA; CDR2 reads YSYEKL. The CDR3 consists of 15 residues.